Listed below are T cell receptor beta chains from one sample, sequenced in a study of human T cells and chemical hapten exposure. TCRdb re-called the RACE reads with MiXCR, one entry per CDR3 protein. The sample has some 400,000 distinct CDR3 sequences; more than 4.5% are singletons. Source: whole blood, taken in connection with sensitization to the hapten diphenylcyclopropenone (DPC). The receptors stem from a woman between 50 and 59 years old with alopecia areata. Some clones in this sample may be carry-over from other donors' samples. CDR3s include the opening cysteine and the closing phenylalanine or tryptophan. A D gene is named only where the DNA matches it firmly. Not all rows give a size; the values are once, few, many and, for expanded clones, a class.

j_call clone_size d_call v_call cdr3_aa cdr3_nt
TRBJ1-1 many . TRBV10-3 CAIIGTSGEAFF TGTGCCATCATTGGGACATCCGGTGAAGCTTTCTTT
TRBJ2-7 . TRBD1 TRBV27 CASSLLTGTGVHEQYF TGTGCCAGCAGTTTATTGACCGGGACAGGGGTCCACGAGCAGTACTTC
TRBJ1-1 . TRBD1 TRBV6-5 CASRQGRQGTEAFF TGTGCCAGCAGGCAGGGGAGACAGGGAACTGAAGCTTTCTTT
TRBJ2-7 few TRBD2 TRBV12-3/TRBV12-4 CASTGVGGPYEQYF TGTGCCAGCACGGGGGTGGGAGGGCCCTACGAGCAGTACTTC
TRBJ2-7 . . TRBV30 CAWGQFGTGEQYF TGTGCCTGGGGACAGTTCGGGACTGGGGAGCAGTACTTC
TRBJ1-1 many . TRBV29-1 CSVESGESTEAFF TGCAGCGTTGAAAGTGGAGAGTCCACTGAAGCTTTCTTT
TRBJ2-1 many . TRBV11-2 CASSPYPFGEQFF TGTGCCAGCAGCCCATACCCCTTTGGTGAGCAGTTCTTC
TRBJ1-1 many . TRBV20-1 CSASKNTEAFF TGCAGTGCTAGCAAGAACACTGAAGCTTTCTTT
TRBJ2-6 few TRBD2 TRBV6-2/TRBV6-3 CASTGLAGLVSGANVLTF TGTGCCAGCACCGGACTAGCGGGTCTTGTTTCTGGGGCCAACGTCCTGACTTTC
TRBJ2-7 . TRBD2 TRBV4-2 CASSPGWTNGREQYF TGTGCCAGCAGCCCCGGTTGGACTAACGGGAGGGAGCAGTACTTC
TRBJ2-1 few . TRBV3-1 CASSPLLGRDEQFF TGTGCCAGCAGCCCCTTGCTGGGCCGTGATGAGCAGTTCTTC
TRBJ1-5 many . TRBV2 CASSQGINGNQPQHF TGTGCCAGCAGTCAGGGGATCAACGGCAATCAGCCCCAGCATTTT
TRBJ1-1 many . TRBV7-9 CASSLAGMGPNTEAFF TGTGCCAGCAGCTTAGCGGGGATGGGACCAAACACTGAAGCTTTCTTT
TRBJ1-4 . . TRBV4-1 CASRGTFENEKLFF TGCGCCAGCCGTGGCACCTTTGAAAATGAAAAACTGTTTTTT
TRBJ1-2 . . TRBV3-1 CASSQDLRGGYTF TGTGCCAGCAGCCAAGATCTCAGAGGAGGCTACACCTTC
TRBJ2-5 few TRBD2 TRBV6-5 CASSQRPLLAGEETQYF TGTGCCAGCAGCCAACGCCCTTTACTAGCGGGGGAAGAGACCCAGTACTTC
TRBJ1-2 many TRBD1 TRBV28 CASSNLGQGYGYTF TGTGCCAGCAGTAATCTGGGACAGGGTTATGGCTACACCTTC